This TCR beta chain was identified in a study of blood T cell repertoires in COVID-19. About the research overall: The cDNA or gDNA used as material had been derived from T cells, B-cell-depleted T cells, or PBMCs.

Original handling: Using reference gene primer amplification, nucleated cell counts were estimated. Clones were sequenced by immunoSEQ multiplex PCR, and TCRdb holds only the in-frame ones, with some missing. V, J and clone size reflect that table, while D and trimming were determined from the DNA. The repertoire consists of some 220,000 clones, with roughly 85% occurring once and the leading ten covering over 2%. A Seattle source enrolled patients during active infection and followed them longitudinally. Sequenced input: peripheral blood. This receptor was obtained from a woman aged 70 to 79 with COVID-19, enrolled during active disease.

The CDR3 loop reads CASSQDSSSYNEQFF. The DNA of the CDR3 is TGCGCCAGCAGCCAAGACTCCAGCTCCTACAATGAGCAGTTCTTC. This sequence joins TRBV4-3 and TRBJ2-1, with D uncertain. V was trimmed by 0 bases and J by 0 bases, leaving 6 bases between them. The length of the CDR3 is 15 residues. Germline lookup yields CDR1 LGHNA and CDR2 YSLEER.